These T cell receptor beta chains were read from a single sample in a study of preoperative IRX-2 immunotherapy in early breast cancer. Here immunoSEQ multiplex PCR was the method, and the copy in TCRdb shows in-frame clones only, minus some. The table lists under 35,000 clones, 82% of them singletons. This sample was gathered from a patient treated with IRX-2 immunotherapy. The receptors here all came from a human donor with breast cancer. CDR3s include the opening cysteine and the closing phenylalanine or tryptophan. The D gene is left open where the match is weak. The listing skips clone size in some rows; elsewhere it reads once, few, many or a size class.

TRBD1,TRBJ2-3,TRBV7-1,-,CASSLMGQMTNHTDTQYF,TGTGCCAGCAGCTTAATGGGACAGATGACAAATCACACAGATACGCAGTATTTT
-,TRBJ1-3,TRBV6-8,-,CASSQGSGNTIYF,TGTGCCAGCAGCCAGGGATCTGGAAACACCATATATTTT
-,TRBJ1-1,TRBV19,few,CASSIEGRGAEAFF,TGTGCCAGTAGTATAGAGGGGCGCGGGGCTGAAGCTTTCTTT
-,TRBJ2-3,TRBV7-7,-,CASSSLRSSTDTQYF,TGTGCCAGTAGCTCCCTTAGGTCTAGCACAGATACGCAGTATTTT
-,TRBJ2-5,TRBV11-3,-,CASSFGSRGRAETQYF,TGTGCCAGCAGCTTCGGGTCCCGGGGTCGAGCAGAGACCCAGTACTTC
-,TRBJ2-1,TRBV5-1,-,CASSLAAESYNEQFF,TGCGCCAGCAGCTTAGCGGCAGAGTCTTACAATGAGCAGTTCTTC
TRBD2,TRBJ2-1,TRBV11-3,-,CASSLDGTSGNEQFF,TGTGCCAGCAGCTTGGACGGGACTAGCGGGAATGAGCAGTTCTTC
-,TRBJ1-5,TRBV29-1,-,CSVAQGGGNQPQHF,TGCAGCGTTGCCCAGGGAGGAGGCAATCAGCCCCAGCATTTT
-,TRBJ2-2,TRBV7-6,once,CASSLNRGGTGELFF,TGTGCCAGCAGCTTAAACAGGGGGGGAACCGGGGAGCTGTTTTTT
TRBD2,TRBJ2-5,TRBV11-3,-,CASRKREGRETQYF,TGTGCCAGCAGGAAGCGGGAGGGCCGGGAGACCCAGTACTTC
TRBD2,TRBJ2-1,TRBV7-1,-,CASSLGLAAYNEQFF,TGTGCCAGCAGCTTAGGGCTAGCGGCCTACAATGAGCAGTTCTTC
TRBD2,TRBJ2-1,TRBV19,-,CASSRETSGGPNEQFF,TGTGCCAGTAGTAGGGAGACTAGCGGGGGACCCAATGAGCAGTTCTTC
TRBD2,TRBJ2-7,TRBV10-2,-,CASSLMGRVSYEQYF,TGCGCCAGCAGTCTGATGGGGAGGGTGTCCTACGAGCAGTACTTC